The 11 T cell receptor beta chains below were found in one sample sequenced in a study of cytomegalovirus exposure and HLA in healthy donors. The PCR had 60 Vbeta and 13 Jbeta primers. Produced via immunoSEQ multiplex PCR; TCRdb's table is partial and in-frame only. The sample has 150,000 to 200,000 clones; approximately 85% are singletons. The sample comprised PBMCs. Every receptor here comes from a man younger than 30 in good health and CMV-seropositive.

The V and J genes are TRBV30 and TRBJ2-3; 15 nucleotides align to TRBD2. Germline trimming cut 0 bases from V and 5 bases from J; bases unmatched to any gene: 9. The CDR3 loop spans 18 amino acids. Germline-derived CDR1 and CDR2 are GTSNPN and SVGIG (reference sequence). The CDR3 protein is CAWSVSRTSGGAVDTQYF. CDR3 sequence (DNA): TGTGCCTGGAGTGTTAGCCGGACTAGCGGGGGGGCCGTAGATACGCAGTATTTT.

V and J are TRBV6-1 and TRBJ2-7; D not certain. This CDR3 is 14 amino acids long. V was pared by 2 bases and J by 5 bases, with 13 bases between. CDR1 is MNHNS, CDR2 SASEGT, per germline. The CDR3 DNA sequence: TGTGCCAGCAGTGAACGGAATAGAGGCGACGAGCAGTACTTC. It is translated as CASSERNRGDEQYF.

The chain links TRBV6-1 to TRBJ1-2, with TRBD1 identical over 7 bases. Germline V gene sequence: CDR1 MNHNS, CDR2 SASEGT. V was clipped by 6 bases and J by 3 bases; unmatched bases: 7. There are 14 residues in the CDR3. Here the CDR3 reads CASRERQGDYGYTF. The CDR3 coding sequence is TGTGCCAGCAGAGAAAGACAGGGAGACTATGGCTACACCTTC.

The rearrangement joins TRBV5-6 to TRBJ2-3, with 8 bases matching TRBD1. The V and J ends lost 3 bases and 4 bases, in that order; junction bases with no gene match: 16. This CDR3 is 18 amino acids long. CDR1 is SGHDT and CDR2 is YYEEEE in the germline V gene. The CDR3 sequence is CASSSPGTGFRRADTQYF. CDR3 DNA: TGTGCCAGCAGCTCACCCGGGACAGGATTTAGGCGGGCAGATACGCAGTATTTT.

The CDR3 coding sequence is TGTGCCAGCAGTTACGTCAGGTCAGATACGCAGTATTTT. It yields the protein CASSYVRSDTQYF. The rearrangement joins TRBV6-5 to TRBJ2-3; D is unresolved. Trimming stripped 2 bases from V and 4 bases from J, with 7 bases between. This CDR3 has 13 amino acids. Germline values: CDR1 MNHEY, CDR2 SVGAGI.

This chain connects TRBV6-1 to TRBJ2-5, with 8 bases identical to TRBD2. The junction had 2 bases not matched to a gene; V was cut back by 5 bases and J by 6 bases. CDR3 length: 12 residues. Per germline, CDR1 MNHNS and CDR2 SASEGT. The CDR3 DNA is TGTGCCAGCAGTTGGACTAGCCAGACCCAGTACTTC. Its translation: CASSWTSQTQYF.

V and J are TRBV7-2 and TRBJ2-7; TRBD1 is a possible D gene (5 bases). Germline CDR1 and CDR2: SGHTA and FQGNSA. The V and J ends lost 3 bases and 5 bases respectively, with 14 bases between them. This CDR3 contains 14 residues. CDR3 bases: TGTGCCAGCAGCTTGGCAGGGTATATTCACGAGCAGTACTTC. Its translation is CASSLAGYIHEQYF.

The chain carries TRBV6-6 and TRBJ2-3; unclear D gene. Germline assignment: CDR1 MNHNY and CDR2 SVGAGI (reference sequence). V lost 8 bases and J 9 bases, leaving 12 bases between the germline ends. The CDR3 is 11 amino acids. CDR3 sequence reads: CASRRVVTQYF. The CDR3 coding sequence is TGTGCCAGCCGTCGCGTAGTGACGCAGTATTTT.

Of note for this clone: One junction end does not reproduce the germline sequence, and a read error may be involved. Other DNA variants within this sample encode the same CDR3. The chain is built from TRBV5-1 and TRBJ2-1; TRBD1 agrees at 7 bases. Germline V gene lookup returns CDR1 SGHRS and CDR2 YFSETQ. CDR3 length: 16 residues. The DNA for the CDR3 is TGCGCCAGCAGCTTGGGGGGCCGGGACAGATACAACGAGCAGTTCTTC. Protein: CASSLGGRDRYNEQFF.

V gene TRBV5-1 combines with J gene TRBJ1-6, with D possibly being TRBD1 (5 bases). Looked up from germline, CDR1 is SGHRS and CDR2 is YFSETQ. V was trimmed by 4 bases and J by 7 bases, leaving 12 bases between them. CDR3 length: 14 amino acids. The chain's CDR3 is CASSIGRGNSPLHF. CDR3 coding DNA: TGCGCCAGCAGCATTGGACGGGGGAATTCACCCCTCCACTTT.

The chain uses TRBV18 and TRBJ2-5, with 8 bases matching TRBD2. Looked up from germline, CDR1 is KGHSH and CDR2 is LQKENI. V shed 6 bases and J 5 bases; nucleotides not matched to a gene: 5. The CDR3 totals 13 residues. The CDR3 reads CASSSGGAETQYF. CDR3 sequence (DNA): TGTGCCAGCTCGTCCGGGGGGGCGGAGACCCAGTACTTC.